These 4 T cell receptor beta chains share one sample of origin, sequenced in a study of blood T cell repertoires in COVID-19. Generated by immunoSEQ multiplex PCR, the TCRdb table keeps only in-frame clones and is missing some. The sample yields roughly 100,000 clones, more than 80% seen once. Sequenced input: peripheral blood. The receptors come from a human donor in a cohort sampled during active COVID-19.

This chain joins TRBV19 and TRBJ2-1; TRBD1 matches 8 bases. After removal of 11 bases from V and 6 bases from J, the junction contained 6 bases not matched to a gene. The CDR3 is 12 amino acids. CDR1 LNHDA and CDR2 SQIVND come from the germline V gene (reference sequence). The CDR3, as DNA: TGTGCCCCCACAGGGGGAAGCAATGAGCAGTTCTTC. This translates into CAPTGGSNEQFF.

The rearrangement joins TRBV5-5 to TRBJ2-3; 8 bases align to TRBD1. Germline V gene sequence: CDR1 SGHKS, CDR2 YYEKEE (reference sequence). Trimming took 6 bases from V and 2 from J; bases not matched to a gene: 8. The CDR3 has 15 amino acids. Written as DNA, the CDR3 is TGTGCCAGCACCTACCGGGACAGGTACACAGATACGCAGTATTTT. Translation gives CASTYRDRYTDTQYF.

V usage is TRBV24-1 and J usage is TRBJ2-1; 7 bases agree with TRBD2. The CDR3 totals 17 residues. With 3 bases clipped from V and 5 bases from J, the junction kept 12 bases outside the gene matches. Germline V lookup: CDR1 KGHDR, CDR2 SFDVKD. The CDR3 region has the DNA TGTGCCACCAGTGATGGGAGGGGAGGGGCCCCGAACAATGAGCAGTTCTTC. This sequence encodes CATSDGRGGAPNNEQFF.

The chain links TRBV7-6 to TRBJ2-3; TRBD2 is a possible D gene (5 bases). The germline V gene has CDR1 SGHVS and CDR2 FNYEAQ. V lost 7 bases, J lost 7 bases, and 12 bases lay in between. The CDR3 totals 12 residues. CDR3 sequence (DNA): TGTGCCAGCACCCCTGGAGGACATACGCAGTATTTT. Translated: CASTPGGHTQYF.